This T cell receptor (beta chain) stems from a study of cytomegalovirus exposure and HLA in healthy donors. Points from the study as a whole: When analyzed later, a missense DCLRE1C variant was found to be linked to TCR beta V- and J-gene trimming.

The length of the CDR3 is 16 residues. Looked up from germline, CDR1 is SGHRS and CDR2 is YFSETQ. After removal of 0 bases from V and 4 bases from J, the junction contained 9 bases not matched to a gene. This clone was seen only a few times. Its antigen is still unknown. Both 60 Vbeta primers and 13 Jbeta primers went into the PCR. Profiling relied on immunoSEQ multiplex PCR, and the TCRdb table lists in-frame clones only, not all of them. There are about 160,000 clones in the sample; about 80% occur only once, and around 5% lies in the top ten. This clonotype was sampled from a man aged 25-40 years in good health and CMV-seronegative. Sequencing was done on a sample of PBMCs. The V and J genes are TRBV5-1 and TRBJ1-1, with 7 bases lining up with TRBD1. The CDR3 sequence: CASSLAAGGIGTEAFF. CDR3 DNA sequence: TGCGCCAGCAGCTTGGCGGCAGGGGGGATTGGCACTGAAGCTTTCTTT.